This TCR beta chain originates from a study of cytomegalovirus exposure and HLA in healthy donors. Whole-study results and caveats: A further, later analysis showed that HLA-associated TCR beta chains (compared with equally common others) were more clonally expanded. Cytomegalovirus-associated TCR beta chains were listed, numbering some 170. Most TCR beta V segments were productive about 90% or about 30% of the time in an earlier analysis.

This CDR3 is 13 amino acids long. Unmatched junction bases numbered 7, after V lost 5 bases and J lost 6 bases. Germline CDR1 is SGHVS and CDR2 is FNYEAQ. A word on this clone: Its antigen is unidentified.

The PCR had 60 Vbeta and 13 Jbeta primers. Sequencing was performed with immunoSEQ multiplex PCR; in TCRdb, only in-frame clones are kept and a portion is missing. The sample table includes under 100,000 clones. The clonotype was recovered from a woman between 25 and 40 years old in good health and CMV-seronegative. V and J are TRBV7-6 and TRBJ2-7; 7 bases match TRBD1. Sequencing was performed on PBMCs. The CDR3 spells CASSRGQVTEQYF. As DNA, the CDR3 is TGTGCCAGCAGCCGTGGACAGGTTACCGAGCAGTACTTC.